This entry features one T cell receptor (beta chain) sequence. The target of this receptor is not known. No much larger clone exists at a distance of one base, and base qualities are not known. The data stem from a study of T cell changes during pregnancy in multiple sclerosis (dated by TCRdb to between 2019 and 2020). General notes on the study: In women with multiple sclerosis, the researchers looked at how the T cell repertoire shifted as pregnancy progressed.

The protocol used for the library was the immunoSEQ multiplex PCR assay. Not all clones reach the TCRdb copy of this immuneACCESS table, which keeps in-frame sequences only. Checked studies attribute under half of the gap to unresolved V genes and leave the rest unexplained. This sample comprises over 30,000 clones, around 90% of them detected only once. 3.5% to 4% of the sample comes from the top ten. Its CDR3 holds 13 amino acids, cysteine through phenylalanine. CDR3 DNA only is kept here, 39 bases in frame from base 1. Trimming takes 5 bases from V and 2 bases from J, and the germline ends sit 9 bases apart. The germline V gene (reference sequence) specifies MNHEY as CDR1 and SMNVEV as CDR2.

The V and J segments used are TRBV27 and TRBJ1-1, with an unclear D gene assignment. Sequencing used CD8+ T cells from peripheral blood mononuclear cells, obtained in the third trimester of pregnancy. This sequence was found in a female donor with multiple sclerosis, enrolled in a pregnancy study. The base sequence is TGTGCCAGCAGTCCCCTCGGTAACACTGAAGCTTTCTTT. The encoded protein is CASSPLGNTEAFF.